This T cell receptor (beta chain) was identified during a study of T cells in localized non-small cell lung cancer. The data were produced by immunoSEQ multiplex PCR, yet TCRdb's version contains in-frame clones alone and is incomplete. This table holds about 17,000 clones, approximately 82% found once. This clone has just one count. What it binds is unknown. This CDR3 spans 14 amino acids. The V and J ends lost 2 bases and 6 bases respectively, with 10 bases between them. CDR1 is SNHLY and CDR2 is FYNNEI in the germline V gene. Overall study findings and caveats: Within adjacent lung there appeared a median approximately 60 of the top 100 tumor clones.

This sample comprised peripheral blood, obtained before any cancer treatment. The clonotype comes from a male donor older than 55 with stage III lung adenocarcinoma. The gene calls are TRBV2 and TRBJ1-4; D uncertain. The CDR3 coding sequence is TGTGCCAGCAGTGAAAGGCACCTTGATGAAAAACTGTTTTTT. Translated, it gives CASSERHLDEKLFF.